Listed here are 30 T cell receptor beta chains from one sample, sequenced in a study of T cells in Graves' hyperthyroidism and ophthalmopathy. RNA transcripts provided the source from which TCR beta CDR3 regions were amplified. The TCR CDR3 was amplified in a first-round RT-PCR using the HTBI primer set. TCRdb called the multiplex PCR reads again in MiXCR, with one record for every CDR3 protein. The data show 450,000 to 700,000 distinct CDR3 sequences, 46% seen once. Source material: peripheral blood or thyroid tissue (not recorded which). These receptors all stem from an adult woman with Graves' disease, either hyperthyroidism or ophthalmopathy (not recorded which).

With regard to this clonotype: A much larger clonotype is one base distant, so this may be a read error. This rearrangement joins TRBV6-1 to TRBJ2-5; D gene unclear. The CDR3 has 12 residues. CDR1 and CDR2 from the germline V gene are MNHNS and SASEGT. V was pared by 5 bases and J by 11 bases, with 15 bases between. Here the CDR3 reads CASSPSTWKQYF. The CDR3 nucleotides read TGTGCCAGCAGTCCATCGACTTGGAAGCAGTACTTC.

In this sample, this clonotype turned up many times. The rearrangement links TRBV7-3 to TRBJ2-2; tentatively, D is TRBD2 (5 bases). This CDR3 is built from 13 residues. V gave up 3 bases and J gave up 6 bases, with 8 bases separating them. The germline V gene has CDR1 SGHTA and CDR2 FQGTGA. DNA of the CDR3: TGTGCCAGCAGCTTTGGGAGTCCCGGGGAGCTGTTTTTT. It is translated as CASSFGSPGELFF.

The chain recombines TRBV6-6 with TRBJ1-2; 8 nucleotides align to TRBD1. With V trimmed by 2 bases and J by 8 bases, 7 bases remained unmatched. The germline CDR1 and CDR2 sequences are MNHNY and SVGAGI (reference sequence). The CDR3 is made up of 14 amino acids. DNA for the CDR3: TGTGCCAGCAGTTACCTACAGGGGGAGGGAGGCTACACCTTC. It is translated as CASSYLQGEGGYTF.

The gene calls are TRBV4-1 and TRBJ1-2; no reliable D call. Per the germline V gene, CDR1 is MGHRA and CDR2 is YSYEKL. CDR3 length equals 15 residues. Trimming shortened V by 0 bases and J by 3 bases, and 11 bases separated the two germline ends. The CDR3 reads CASSQEVMGDYGYTF. In nucleotides, the CDR3 is TGCGCCAGCAGCCAAGAGGTAATGGGTGACTATGGCTACACCTTC.

This clonotype was seen many times. The genes are TRBV9 and TRBJ2-7; 16 bases match TRBD2. CDR1 and CDR2 from the germline V gene are SGDLS and YYNGEE. There are 18 residues in the CDR3. Trimming at V came to 3 bases and at J to 3 bases, leaving 9 bases not matched to a gene. DNA of the CDR3: TGTGCCAGCAGCGCGGGACTAGCGGGAGGGCCGGGCTTCTACGAGCAGTACTTC. Residues: CASSAGLAGGPGFYEQYF.

The table lists this clonotype with many counts. The chain has TRBV7-8 and TRBJ2-2; D is unclear. CDR3 length: 14 amino acids. With 1 base removed from V and 1 base from J, the gap between germline ends came to 4 bases. In germline, CDR1 is SGHVS, CDR2 FQNEAQ. The CDR3 here is CASSLEMNTGELFF. CDR3 coding DNA: TGTGCCAGCAGCTTAGAGATGAACACCGGGGAGCTGTTTTTT.

About this clonotype: Mismatch with germline at one junction end may stem from a read error. The V call is TRBV7-7, the J call TRBJ2-7, with 12 bases that match TRBD2. This CDR3 region has 16 residues. Germline V gene data show CDR1 as SSHAT and CDR2 as FNYEAQ (reference sequence). The CDR3 reads CASSHNLAGGPGEQYF. CDR3 nucleotide sequence: TGTGCTAGCAGCCACAACCTAGCGGGAGGGCCGGGGGAGCAGTACTTC.

This clonotype came up many times. The chain is built from TRBV6-2 or TRBV6-3 and TRBJ2-5, with D tentatively TRBD2 (6 bases). The germline gives CDR1 MNHEY, CDR2 SVGEGT. V shed 0 bases and J shed 4 bases, with 15 bases lying between them. This CDR3 region has 16 residues. The CDR3 nucleotides are TGTGCCAGCAGTTACTCGTCGAGGGAGGCAGTAGAGACCCAGTACTTC. This translates into CASSYSSREAVETQYF.

In this sample, this clonotype turned up many times. The rearrangement uses TRBV19 and TRBJ2-2, with TRBD1 matching over 8 bases. CDR3 size: 16 residues. Germline trimming cut 5 bases from V and 3 bases from J; bases unmatched to any gene: 8. The germline V gene has CDR1 LNHDA and CDR2 SQIVND (reference sequence). The CDR3 loop reads CASSARQGLDTGELFF. In nucleotides, the CDR3 is TGTGCCAGTAGTGCACGACAGGGGTTGGACACCGGGGAGCTGTTTTTT.

This clonotype was found once. One junction end disagrees with the germline gene, perhaps due to a read error. The chain combines TRBV4-1 with TRBJ2-7, with a weak D call TRBD1 (5 bases). Germline V gene sequence: CDR1 MGHRA, CDR2 YSYEKL. The CDR3 extends over 18 amino acids. The CDR3, as DNA: TGCGCCAGCAGCCAAGATGTAAGGTCGGCAGGGCCAGCCTACGGGCAGTACTTC. It yields the protein CASSQDVRSAGPAYGQYF.

V and J are TRBV6-1 and TRBJ1-2; 9 bases map to TRBD1. V lost 6 bases, J lost 7 bases, and 9 bases stayed unmatched. The CDR3 runs 14 residues. Germline V gene sequence: CDR1 MNHNS, CDR2 SASEGT. CDR3 DNA: TGTGCCAGCAGCATGGGACAGGGAAATGGTGGCTACACCTTC. Amino acids: CASSMGQGNGGYTF.

This clonotype has ten or more counts. This chain uses TRBV5-1 with TRBJ2-7, with D tentatively TRBD1 (6 bases). Germline V gene sequence: CDR1 SGHRS, CDR2 YFSETQ. This CDR3 comprises 14 residues. V lost 4 bases and J 4 bases, leaving 15 bases between the germline ends. The CDR3 DNA follows: TGCGCCAGCAGCAGACAGACAGGTGTATACGAGCAGTACTTC. This sequence encodes CASSRQTGVYEQYF.

This clonotype was recorded at least ten times. The J gene is TRBJ2-5, the V gene TRBV6-6, with D perhaps matching TRBD1 (6 bases). The CDR3 is 13 amino acids. The V and J ends lost 2 bases and 10 bases respectively, with 14 bases between them. Germline V lookup: CDR1 MNHNY, CDR2 SVGAGI (reference sequence). As DNA, the CDR3 is TGTGCCAGCAGTTACCGTCAACAGGGCTTCCAGTACTTC. It translates to CASSYRQQGFQYF.

As regards this clonotype: Given a much more abundant clone one base away, this may be a read error. This chain joins TRBV2 and TRBJ2-2; no reliable D call. The germline V and J ends were trimmed by 10 bases and 4 bases, with 1 base remaining between them. Looked up from germline, CDR1 is SNHLY and CDR2 is FYNNEI. This CDR3 is 9 amino acids long. The chain's CDR3 is CATTGELFF. The CDR3 DNA is TGTGCCACCACCGGGGAGCTGTTTTTT.

Many counts were recorded for this clonotype. The rearrangement links TRBV15 to TRBJ1-5; TRBD1 might be the D (6 bases). This CDR3 contains 13 residues. The V gene lost 0 bases and the J gene lost 9 bases, with 9 bases spanning the gap. In germline, CDR1 is LNHNV, CDR2 YYDKDF (reference sequence). The CDR3 DNA follows: TGTGCCACCAGCAGAGAGGGGGCCCGGCCCCAGCATTTT. Its protein is CATSREGARPQHF.

This clonotype was recorded many times. J is TRBJ2-2 and V is TRBV6-2 or TRBV6-3; TRBD1 might be the D (6 bases). Between the trimmed V and J ends, which lost 7 bases and 4 bases, there was a span of 19 bases. The CDR3 has 16 residues. In germline, CDR1 is MNHEY, CDR2 SVGEGT. The CDR3 is CASTETGYGVTGELFF. CDR3 DNA: TGTGCCAGCACCGAAACAGGGTACGGGGTCACCGGGGAGCTGTTTTTT.

About this clonotype itself: Lacking the conserved final phenylalanine or tryptophan, this CDR3 likely reflects a read error. This rearrangement joins TRBV7-6 to TRBJ2-6; no firm D call. CDR1 and CDR2 from the germline V gene are SGHVS and FNYEAQ. CDR3 length: 17 amino acids. V gave up 5 bases and J gave up 0 bases, with 14 bases separating them. CDR3 sequence (DNA): TGTGCCAGCAGCGTCGGACCTCCAAGCTCTGGGGCCAACGTCCTGACTTGC. This sequence encodes CASSVGPPSSGANVLTC.

This clonotype was recorded at least ten times. The chain couples TRBV9 to TRBJ1-5; D remains ambiguous. Trimming stripped 4 bases from V and 3 bases from J, with 11 bases between. The germline V gene encodes CDR1 SGDLS and CDR2 YYNGEE. This CDR3 has 14 amino acids. As DNA, the CDR3 is TGTGCCAGCAGCCTGGGCCAAACCAATCAGCCCCAGCATTTT. This translates into CASSLGQTNQPQHF.

This clonotype was seen only a few times. The chain carries TRBV20-1 and TRBJ1-2; 9 positions agree with TRBD1. Trimming took 5 bases from V and 0 from J; bases not matched to a gene: 4. Germline V gene data show CDR1 as DFQATT and CDR2 as SNEGSKA (reference sequence). This CDR3 is 14 amino acids long. Here the CDR3 DNA reads TGCAGTGCTCAACAGGGGGCCACTAACTATGGCTACACCTTC. This translates into CSAQQGATNYGYTF.

The sample holds many counts of this clonotype. The chain carries TRBV7-8 and TRBJ1-2; TRBD1 might be the D (6 bases). Germline V gene lookup returns CDR1 SGHVS and CDR2 FQNEAQ. The CDR3 runs to 16 residues. Deletions cut 5 bases from V and 4 bases from J, with 20 bases between. The CDR3 bases are TGTGCCAGCAGCGATACCACAGGGATGGGATCCTATGGCTACACCTTC. Its translation: CASSDTTGMGSYGYTF.

CDR3 nucleotides: TGTGCCAGCAGTTTCCGAACAGGGGAACCCATGAACACTGAAGCTTTCTTT. This gives the protein CASSFRTGEPMNTEAFF. This chain links TRBV25-1 with TRBJ1-1; 7 nucleotides align to TRBD1. This CDR3 is built from 17 residues. J gave up 0 bases and V 5 bases, and 12 bases lay outside the gene matches. Germline V lookup: CDR1 MGHDK, CDR2 SYGVNS.

In this sample, this clonotype turned up many times. The CDR3 reads CASSVSGSNQPQHF. CDR3 coding DNA: TGTGCCAGCAGCGTAAGCGGTAGCAATCAGCCCCAGCATTTT. The chain links TRBV9 to TRBJ1-5, with no clear D. CDR3 length: 14 amino acids. V was shortened by 1 base and J by 0 bases, with 5 bases between the two germline ends. Per germline, CDR1 SGDLS and CDR2 YYNGEE. Using reference TRBV9 and TRBJ1-5 for the parts outside the CDR3, the full variable domain is DSGVTQTPKHLITATGQRVTLRCSPRSGDLSVYWYQQSLDQGLQFLIQYYNGEERAKGNILERFSAQQFPDLHSELNLSSLELGDSALYFCASSVSGSNQPQHFGDGTRLSIL.

The chain couples TRBV29-1 to TRBJ1-2; D may be TRBD1 (6 bases). The CDR3 is 14 amino acids. The V gene's germline CDR1 is SQVTM and CDR2 ANQGSEA. V lost 7 bases and J lost 0, with 15 bases in between. CDR3 residues: CSAQRDTANYGYTF. In DNA, the CDR3 is TGCAGCGCCCAGAGGGACACCGCTAACTATGGCTACACCTTC.

The chain recombines TRBV5-1 with TRBJ2-5; tentatively, D is TRBD2 (5 bases). CDR1 is SGHRS, CDR2 YFSETQ, per germline. V was pared by 6 bases and J by 7 bases, with 10 bases between. The CDR3 sequence is 11 residues long. CDR3 sequence (DNA): TGCGCCAGCACCGGGGTCGGGACCCAGTACTTC. It yields the protein CASTGVGTQYF.

The genes are TRBV20-1 and TRBJ2-5; D may be TRBD2 (6 bases). The CDR3 consists of 13 residues. Germline CDR1 DFQATT, CDR2 SNEGSKA (reference sequence). The ends were cut back, 2 bases at V and 5 bases at J, with 12 bases in the middle. In DNA, the CDR3 is TGCAGTGCTAGAAACCGGGCGGGGGAGACCCAGTACTTC. It codes for CSARNRAGETQYF.

This clonotype was seen once. The final CDR3 position lacks the conserved phenylalanine or tryptophan, pointing to a likely read error. The chain joins TRBV11-2 to TRBJ1-1; TRBD1 might be the D (5 bases). V gave up 4 bases and J gave up 1 base, with 7 bases separating them. CDR3 length: 13 residues. Germline V gene data show CDR1 as SGHAT and CDR2 as FQNNGV. The CDR3 protein is CASSYGQNTEAFL. The CDR3, as DNA: TGTGCCAGCAGCTACGGACAGAACACTGAAGCTTTCCTT.

CDR3: CASSFRGPERETQYF. The CDR3 DNA sequence: TGCGCCAGCAGCTTTCGCGGGCCCGAGCGGGAGACCCAGTACTTC. The chain couples TRBV5-1 to TRBJ2-5, with D tentatively TRBD2 (5 bases). V gave up 2 bases and J gave up 5 bases, with 16 bases separating them. The CDR3 contains 15 residues. Germline loops: CDR1 SGHRS, CDR2 YFSETQ.

The gene calls are TRBV27 and TRBJ2-2, with D hard to call. The length of the CDR3 is 15 residues. Trimming shortened V by 5 bases and J by 0 bases, and 10 bases separated the two germline ends. CDR1 and CDR2 (germline): MNHEY, SMNVEV (reference sequence). The DNA of the CDR3 is TGTGCCAGCAGTCGACTGGGGTCGAACACCGGGGAGCTGTTTTTT. Its protein is CASSRLGSNTGELFF.

Many counts were recorded for this clonotype. V and J are TRBV15 and TRBJ2-7, with D perhaps assigned TRBD1 or TRBD2 (6 bases each). CDR1 is LNHNV and CDR2 is YYDKDF in the germline V gene (reference sequence). Trimming shortened V by 1 base and J by 7 bases, and 11 bases separated the two germline ends. The CDR3 runs 13 residues. CDR3 sequence reads: CATSRGGGREQYF. CDR3 coding DNA: TGTGCCACCAGCAGAGGAGGGGGGAGGGAGCAGTACTTC.

The sample holds many counts of this clonotype. The chain has TRBV5-6 and TRBJ1-5; D ambiguous. Between the trimmed V and J ends, which lost 0 bases and 4 bases, there was a span of 14 bases. The germline V gene encodes CDR1 SGHDT and CDR2 YYEEEE. This CDR3 region has 16 residues. The DNA of the CDR3 is TGTGCCAGCAGCTTGGCCTTCGGTGGTGCAAATCAGCCCCAGCATTTT. It specifies CASSLAFGGANQPQHF.